One T cell receptor beta chain is described in this entry. One end of the junction varies from germline; a read error may be responsible. The data are from a study of T cell clonotyping in hematopoietic cell transplantation. Sequenced by immunoSEQ multiplex PCR; TCRdb stores in-frame clones only, minus some. The sample contains 7,000 or so clones, 80% to 90% of which appear only once. This CDR3 spans 16 amino acids. Germline V CDR1 and CDR2: SGHTA, FQGNSA. This chain connects TRBV7-2 to TRBJ2-7; TRBD2 might be the D (7 bases). This specimen consisted of PBMCs, obtained 100 days after allogeneic stem cell transplant. The receptor was isolated from a male patient in his 50s who had an allogeneic stem cell transplant from a related donor, so the T cells may come from the graft donor. Some clones in this sample may be carry-over from other donors' samples. CDR3 nucleotide sequence: TGTGCCAGCAGTCAAACGGGGGGCGTGAGCTCCTACGAACAGTACTTC. Translating it yields CASSQTGGVSSYEQYF.